This paragraph covers one TCR beta chain sequence. The trim removed 0 bases at V and 5 bases at J, leaving 4 bases unmatched. CDR1 and CDR2 from the germline V gene are LGHDT and YNNKEL (reference sequence). The length of the CDR3 is 16 residues. The record originates from a study of blood T cell repertoires in COVID-19. Adults between roughly 18 and 90 years of age took part from 24 US areas. Each participant's cohort was designated according to participant-reported clinical history. The repertoire was sequenced with immunoSEQ multiplex PCR; TCRdb's copy has only in-frame clones and lacks some. The sample includes 180,000 or so clones, roughly three quarters of them seen just once.

The receptor was isolated from a man aged 55 to 70 who had been exposed to COVID-19. Sequenced material: PBMCs or T cells enriched from blood (not recorded which). The chain couples TRBV3-1 (or the pseudogene TRBV3-2) to TRBJ2-1; 10 positions match TRBD2. This CDR3 reads CASSQDWGLANNEQFF. For the CDR3, the DNA is TGTGCCAGCAGCCAAGATTGGGGACTAGCGAACAATGAGCAGTTCTTC.